Sequencing of this T cell receptor beta chain was carried out in a study of T-cell reconstitution after alpha-beta-depleted transplantation in children. This clonotype was detected many times. Germline assignment: CDR1 SEHNR and CDR2 FQNEAQ (reference sequence). Trimming left V 1 base short and J 10 bases short, with 8 bases between. This CDR3 region has 12 residues. Molecular barcoding with unique molecular identifiers was used for the TCRbeta library. TCRdb recomputed calls from the PCR reads with MiXCR, one row per CDR3 protein. The sample has about 420,000 distinct CDR3 sequences; about a tenth are singletons.

This TCR was sampled from a human donor who donated a stem cell graft to a child with acute myeloid leukemia. This sequence joins TRBV7-9 and TRBJ2-1, with D unclear. Material: PBMCs from the stem cell graft donor, obtained from the stem cell graft. Written as DNA, the CDR3 is TGTGCCAGCAGCTTAGTTACGTACGAGCAGTTCTTC. Protein product: CASSLVTYEQFF.